Below, 3 T cell receptor beta chains from the same sample are listed, as sequenced in a study of T cell responses to AZD1222 COVID-19 vaccine. Sequenced by immunoSEQ multiplex PCR; TCRdb stores in-frame clones only, minus some. The repertoire holds fewer than 200,000 clones, 90% to 95% seen once, with 4.4% in the top ten. The sequencing used peripheral blood, collected on day 0 of MenACWY control vaccination. These receptors were collected from an adult in good health.

V gene TRBV10-2 combines with J gene TRBJ1-2, with D uncertain. The CDR3 is made up of 13 amino acids. The germline V gene has CDR1 WSHSY and CDR2 SAAADI. V was cut by 0 bases and J by 8 bases, with 10 bases left in between. CDR3 loop: CASSESVLQGYTF. The CDR3 DNA reads as TGCGCCAGCAGTGAGTCGGTCTTACAGGGCTACACCTTC.

The genes are TRBV2 and TRBJ1-5, with D uncertain. Germline V gene lookup returns CDR1 SNHLY and CDR2 FYNNEI. This CDR3 is 15 amino acids long. The V end was cut by 3 bases, the J end by 1 base, with 10 bases between. CDR3 amino acids: CASSDIVPSNQPQHF. CDR3 sequence (DNA): TGTGCCAGCAGTGATATAGTTCCGAGCAATCAGCCCCAGCATTTT.

The chain employs TRBV3-1 (or the pseudogene TRBV3-2) and TRBJ2-7; TRBD2 matches 8 bases. Trimming removed 1 base from V and 2 bases from J; junction bases left unmatched: 7. The germline CDR1 and CDR2 sequences are LGHDT and YNNKEL (reference sequence). The CDR3 covers 16 residues. The CDR3 DNA follows: TGTGCCAGCAGCCAAGGACCAGCGGGGGTTACCTACGAGCAGTACTTC. Its translation is CASSQGPAGVTYEQYF.